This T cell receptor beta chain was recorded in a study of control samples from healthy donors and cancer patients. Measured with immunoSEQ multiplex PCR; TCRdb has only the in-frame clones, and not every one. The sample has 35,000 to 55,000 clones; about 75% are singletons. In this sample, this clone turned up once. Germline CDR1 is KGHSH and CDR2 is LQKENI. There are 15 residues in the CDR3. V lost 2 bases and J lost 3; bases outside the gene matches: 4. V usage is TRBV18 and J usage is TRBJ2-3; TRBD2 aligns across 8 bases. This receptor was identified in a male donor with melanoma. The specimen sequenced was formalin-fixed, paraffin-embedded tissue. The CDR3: CASSPVSGRTDTQYF. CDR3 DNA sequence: TGTGCCAGCTCACCAGTCAGCGGGAGAACAGATACGCAGTATTTT.